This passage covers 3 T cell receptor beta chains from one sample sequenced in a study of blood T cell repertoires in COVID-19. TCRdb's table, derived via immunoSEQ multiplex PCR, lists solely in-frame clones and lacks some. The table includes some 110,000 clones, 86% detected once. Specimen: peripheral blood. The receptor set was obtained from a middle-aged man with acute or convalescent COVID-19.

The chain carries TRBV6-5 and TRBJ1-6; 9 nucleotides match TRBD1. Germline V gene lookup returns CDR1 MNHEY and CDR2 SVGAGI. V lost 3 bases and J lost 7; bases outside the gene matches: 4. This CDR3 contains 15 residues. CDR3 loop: CASSYGQGLNSPLHF. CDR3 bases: TGTGCCAGCAGTTATGGACAGGGGTTGAATTCACCCCTCCACTTT.

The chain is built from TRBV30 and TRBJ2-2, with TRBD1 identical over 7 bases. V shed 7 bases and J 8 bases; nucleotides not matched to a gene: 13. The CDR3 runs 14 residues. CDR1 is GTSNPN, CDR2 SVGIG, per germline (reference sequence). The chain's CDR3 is CASSGQLSGGELFF. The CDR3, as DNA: TGTGCCTCCTCGGGACAGCTTTCGGGGGGGGAGCTGTTTTTT.

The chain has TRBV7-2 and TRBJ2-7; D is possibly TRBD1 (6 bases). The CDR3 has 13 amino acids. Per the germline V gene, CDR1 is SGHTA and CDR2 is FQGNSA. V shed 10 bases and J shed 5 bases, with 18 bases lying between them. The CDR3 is CAIKLTGKHEQYF. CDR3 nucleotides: TGTGCCATCAAACTTACAGGGAAGCACGAGCAGTACTTC.